This TCR beta chain was obtained from a study of cytomegalovirus exposure and HLA in healthy donors. Study-level points and caveats: About 90% or about 30% of the time was how often most TCR beta V segments were productive, according to an earlier analysis. Researchers catalogued roughly 150 TCR beta chains as cytomegalovirus-associated. Confirmation was obtained in vitro that a few CMV-associated chains are specific for CMV antigens. Cytomegalovirus status was reportedly diagnosed by the classifier with high sensitivity and specificity.

This CDR3 comprises 14 residues. The germline V gene has CDR1 SNHLY and CDR2 FYNNEI. PCR employed 60 Vbeta and 13 Jbeta primers. Measured with immunoSEQ multiplex PCR; TCRdb has only the in-frame clones, and not every one. This table holds some 170,000 clones, more than 80% found once. As regards this clone: Its antigen remains unknown.

This TCR derives from a woman in her forties or fifties in good health and CMV-seronegative. The source material was PBMCs. The chain uses TRBV2 and TRBJ2-5; TRBD1 matches 7 bases. Gene TRBJ2-7 matches the end of the DNA better, so the J call may be wrong. In DNA form, the CDR3 reads TGTGCCAGCAGTGAGGAACAGGGGTGGGGCGAGCAGTACTTC. Translation: CASSEEQGWGEQYF.